The rows below give T cell receptor beta chains drawn from one sample of a study of identical twins. TCRdb redid the calling of the 5' RACE reads with MiXCR, one entry per CDR3 protein. The sample includes some 300,000 distinct CDR3 sequences, approximately 13% of them seen just once. This sample also appeared in a second study, on yellow fever vaccine responses in identical twins.

The sequenced material came from CD8+ T cells sorted from blood. The receptors here all came from a woman younger than 35 in good health. Both conserved end residues are part of each CDR3. The D gene is left open where the match is weak. Rows give clone size only sometimes, using once, few, many, or a class for an expanded clone.

J	size	V	D	CDR3	DNA
TRBJ2-2	few	TRBV6-5	TRBD1	CASSYDRGRTGELFF	TGTGCCAGCAGTTACGACAGGGGGAGGACCGGGGAGCTGTTTTTT
TRBJ1-4	many	TRBV12-3/TRBV12-4	-	CASSTGNEKLFF	TGTGCCAGCAGCACCGGCAATGAAAAACTGTTTTTT
TRBJ2-1	few	TRBV20-1	TRBD2	CSADGSSPLAANEQFF	TGCAGTGCCGATGGGAGCTCCCCTCTAGCGGCCAATGAGCAGTTCTTC
TRBJ2-3	-	TRBV4-1	TRBD1	CASSQDRVVDTQYF	TGCGCCAGCAGTCAGGACAGGGTGGTAGATACGCAGTATTTT
TRBJ2-5	few	TRBV7-3	-	CASSLGQGYLETQYF	TGTGCCAGCAGCTTGGGGCAGGGATATTTAGAGACCCAGTACTTC
TRBJ2-1	-	TRBV20-1	-	CSARIATYNEQFF	TGCAGTGCTCGTATAGCGACCTACAATGAGCAGTTCTTC
TRBJ2-1	many	TRBV14	-	CASRAGYNEQFF	TGTGCCAGCAGGGCCGGTTACAATGAGCAGTTCTTC
TRBJ2-1	-	TRBV2	-	CASRLDVGGNSYNEQFF	TGTGCCAGCAGGTTGGATGTGGGCGGAAACTCCTACAATGAGCAGTTCTTC
TRBJ2-5	-	TRBV7-9	TRBD2	CASSPGLAGSYQETQYF	TGTGCCAGCAGCCCGGGACTAGCGGGATCGTACCAAGAGACCCAGTACTTC
TRBJ1-1	few	TRBV7-9	-	CASTPWGQGNTEAFF	TGTGCCAGCACCCCGTGGGGGCAGGGGAACACTGAAGCTTTCTTT
TRBJ1-6	many	TRBV9	-	CASSVDSSYNSPLHF	TGTGCCAGCAGCGTAGACAGCTCCTATAATTCACCCCTCCACTTT
TRBJ2-1	many	TRBV20-1	-	CSAYTGHSSYNEQFF	TGCAGTGCTTATACGGGACACAGCTCCTACAATGAGCAGTTCTTC
TRBJ2-1	few	TRBV4-1	-	CASSLRLGTPPNNEQFF	TGCGCCAGCAGCCTACGACTCGGGACTCCACCCAACAATGAGCAGTTCTTC
TRBJ2-1	-	TRBV9	TRBD1	CASSGTGGNEQFF	TGTGCCAGCAGCGGTACAGGGGGGAATGAGCAGTTCTTC
TRBJ2-3	-	TRBV20-1	-	CSARPPGTTADTQYF	TGCAGTGCTAGGCCCCCGGGTACCACGGCAGATACGCAGTATTTT
TRBJ2-1	-	TRBV20-1	TRBD1	CSARGTGMARNEQFF	TGCAGTGCTAGAGGGACAGGGATGGCCCGGAATGAGCAGTTCTTC
TRBJ2-1	-	TRBV25-1	-	CASTVGGEQFF	TGTGCCAGCACAGTAGGGGGTGAGCAGTTCTTC
TRBJ2-3	-	TRBV14	TRBD1	CASSQAGETDRRRTDTQYF	TGTGCCAGCAGCCAAGCCGGAGAAACGGACAGGCGACGCACAGATACGCAGTATTTT
TRBJ2-3	once	TRBV20-1	TRBD2	CSADSGSSTDTQYF	TGCAGTGCTGATAGCGGGAGTAGCACAGATACGCAGTATTTT
TRBJ2-1	-	TRBV4-1	-	CASSQEPRTGGGSYNEQFF	TGCGCCAGCAGCCAAGAACCCCGTACGGGGGGCGGCTCCTACAATGAGCAGTTCTTC
TRBJ2-1	-	TRBV7-2	-	CASSPPPRGYNEQFF	TGTGCCAGCAGCCCTCCTCCTAGGGGCTACAATGAGCAGTTCTTC
TRBJ2-1	few	TRBV27	-	CASSLRTVYYNEQFF	TGTGCCAGCAGTTTACGGACAGTCTACTACAATGAGCAGTTCTTC
TRBJ1-2	-	TRBV7-2	-	CASSLEGIWFGYTF	TGTGCCAGCAGCTTAGAGGGGATATGGTTTGGCTACACCTTC
TRBJ2-5	many	TRBV3-1	-	CASSQVGVGWEETQYF	TGTGCCAGCAGCCAAGTTGGCGTGGGGTGGGAAGAGACCCAGTACTTC
TRBJ1-1	-	TRBV7-9	-	CASRTGGSKTEAFF	TGTGCCAGCAGAACCGGGGGATCTAAGACTGAAGCTTTCTTT
TRBJ2-1	-	TRBV15	TRBD2	CATSRTSGIYNEQFF	TGTGCCACCAGCAGGACTAGCGGAATATACAATGAGCAGTTCTTC
TRBJ2-1	few	TRBV12-3/TRBV12-4	TRBD1	CASNPGTVYNEQFF	TGTGCCAGCAACCCTGGGACAGTCTACAATGAGCAGTTCTTC
TRBJ2-1	-	TRBV12-3/TRBV12-4	-	CASSLEGGVGNEQFF	TGTGCCAGCAGTTTAGAAGGGGGAGTGGGCAATGAGCAGTTCTTC
TRBJ1-1	few	TRBV11-2	-	CASSWEGRSDTEAFF	TGTGCCAGCTCCTGGGAGGGTCGAAGCGACACTGAAGCTTTCTTT
TRBJ1-5	few	TRBV10-3	-	CAISLGPHGGSNQPQHF	TGTGCCATCAGTCTTGGACCTCATGGGGGGAGCAATCAGCCCCAGCATTTT
TRBJ2-7	-	TRBV9	-	CASSVDGRGYEQYF	TGTGCCAGCAGCGTAGACGGGAGAGGGTACGAGCAGTACTTC
TRBJ2-3	few	TRBV20-1	-	CSASGVTDTQYF	TGCAGTGCATCGGGAGTCACAGATACGCAGTATTTT